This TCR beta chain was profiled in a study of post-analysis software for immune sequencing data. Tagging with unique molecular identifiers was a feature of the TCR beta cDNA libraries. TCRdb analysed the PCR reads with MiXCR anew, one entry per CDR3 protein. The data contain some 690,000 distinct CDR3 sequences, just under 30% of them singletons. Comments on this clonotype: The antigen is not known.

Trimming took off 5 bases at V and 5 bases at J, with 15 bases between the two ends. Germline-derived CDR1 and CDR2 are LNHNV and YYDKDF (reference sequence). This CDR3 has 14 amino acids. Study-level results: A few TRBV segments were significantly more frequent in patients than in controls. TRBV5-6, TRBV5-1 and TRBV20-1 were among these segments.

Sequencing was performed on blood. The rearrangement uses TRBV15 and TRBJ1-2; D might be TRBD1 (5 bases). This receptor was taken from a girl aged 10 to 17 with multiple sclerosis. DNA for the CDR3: TGTGCCACCAGCGCCCGTATGGGGCAGTATGGCTACACCTTC. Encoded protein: CATSARMGQYGYTF.